Here is one TCR beta chain with its context. The antigen remains unidentified. No DNA is shown, since the ends of the CDR3 on it are uncertain; the CDR3 is the one TCRdb lists. This entry is derived from a study of CD4 T cells in relation to SARS-CoV-2 and coronaviruses. Study in general: A couple of subjects were Hispanic; patients were roughly 8 males and a few females.

The CDR3 region is 18 residues in length, termini included. The germline CDR1 and CDR2 sequences are LNHNV and YYDKDF (reference sequence). Uncultured naive and memory CD4+ T cells supplied DNA for deep TCR-beta sequencing. Data came from immunoSEQ multiplex PCR; TCRdb stores just in-frame clones and leaves some out. The sample includes 40,000 or so clones, around 85% of them seen just once. Notes on the study in general: Memory recall responses, not primary responses primed in culture, are what the assay detects. Approximately 65% of donors had memory CD4+ clonotypes crossrecognizing SARS-CoV-2 and common cold coronavirus spike.

The gene calls are TRBV15 and TRBJ2-2; the table calls TRBD2, which could not be checked here. The sequence came from an adult with COVID-19. The sample consisted of memory CD4+ T cells from PBMCs. CDR3 residues: CATKATSGSLFGAGELFF.